The source of this T cell receptor beta chain is a study of control samples from healthy donors and cancer patients. Repertoires were generated with immunoSEQ multiplex PCR, while TCRdb's copy carries only in-frame clones and drops some. Of fewer than 500,000 clones listed, more than 80% are singletons. This CDR3 has 14 residues. Germline CDR1 is LNHDA and CDR2 is SQIVND (reference sequence). Trimming pared 4 bases from V and 2 bases from J, leaving 8 bases between. The sequence was collected from a man aged 40-49 years with head and neck cancer. The material sequenced was PBMCs. This sequence joins TRBV19 and TRBJ2-2; no definite D call. CDR3 bases: TGTGCCAGTAGTAGTCAGGTTAACACCGGGGAGCTGTTTTTT. It specifies CASSSQVNTGELFF.